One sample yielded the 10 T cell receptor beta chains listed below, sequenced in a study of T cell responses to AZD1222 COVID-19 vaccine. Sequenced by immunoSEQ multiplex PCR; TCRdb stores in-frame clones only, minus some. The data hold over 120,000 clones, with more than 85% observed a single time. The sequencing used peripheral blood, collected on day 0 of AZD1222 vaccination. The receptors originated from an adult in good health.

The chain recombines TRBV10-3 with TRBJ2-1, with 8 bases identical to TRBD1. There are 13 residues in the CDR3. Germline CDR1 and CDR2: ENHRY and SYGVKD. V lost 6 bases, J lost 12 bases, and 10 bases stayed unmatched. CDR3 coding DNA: TGTGCCATCAGCAGCCAGGGGGCGCTTGGGCAGTTCTTC. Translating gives CAISSQGALGQFF.

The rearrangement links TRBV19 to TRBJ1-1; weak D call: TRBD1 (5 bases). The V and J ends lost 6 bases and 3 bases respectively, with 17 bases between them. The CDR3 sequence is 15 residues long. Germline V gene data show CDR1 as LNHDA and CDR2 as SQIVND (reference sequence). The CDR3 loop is CASRQERGSYTEAFF. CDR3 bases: TGTGCCAGTAGGCAAGAACGGGGCTCCTACACTGAAGCTTTCTTT.

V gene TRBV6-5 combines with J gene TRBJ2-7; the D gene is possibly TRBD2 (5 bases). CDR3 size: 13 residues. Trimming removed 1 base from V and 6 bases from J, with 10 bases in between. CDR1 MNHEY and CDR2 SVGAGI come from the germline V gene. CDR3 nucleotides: TGTGCCAGCAGTTACTACGAGGGCAGCGAGCAGTACTTC. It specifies CASSYYEGSEQYF.

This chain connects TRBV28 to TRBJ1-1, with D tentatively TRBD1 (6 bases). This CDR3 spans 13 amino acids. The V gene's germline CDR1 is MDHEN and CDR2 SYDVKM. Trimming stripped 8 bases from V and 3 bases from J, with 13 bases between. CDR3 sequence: CASRRDRYTEAFF. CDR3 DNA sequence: TGTGCCAGCCGCCGCGACAGGTACACTGAAGCTTTCTTT.

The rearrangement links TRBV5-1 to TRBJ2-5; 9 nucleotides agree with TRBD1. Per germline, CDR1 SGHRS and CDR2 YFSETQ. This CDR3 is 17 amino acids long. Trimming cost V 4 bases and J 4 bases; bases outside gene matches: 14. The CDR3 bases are TGCGCCAGCAGCCGAGCCTTAACCGGGACAGGGTTAGAGACCCAGTACTTC. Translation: CASSRALTGTGLETQYF.

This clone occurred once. The CDR3 nucleotides read TGTGCCAGCAGTTTACCCGTGATCTACGAGCAGTACTTC. This sequence encodes CASSLPVIYEQYF. The chain employs TRBV28 and TRBJ2-7; D is ambiguous. The CDR3 loop spans 13 amino acids. The germline V gene encodes CDR1 MDHEN and CDR2 SYDVKM. The V gene lost 2 bases and the J gene lost 3 bases, with 8 bases spanning the gap. Full variable domain (rest looked up from reference TRBV28 and TRBJ2-7): DVKVTQSSRYLVKRTGEKVFLECVQDMDHENMFWYRQDPGLGLRLIYFSYDVKMKEKGDIPEGYSVSREKKERFSLILESASTNQTSMYLCASSLPVIYEQYFGPGTRLTVT.

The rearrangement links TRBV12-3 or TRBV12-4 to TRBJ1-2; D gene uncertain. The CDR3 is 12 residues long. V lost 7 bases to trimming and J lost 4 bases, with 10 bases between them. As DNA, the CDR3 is TGTGCCAGCACTCTGGGTAGCTATGGCTACACCTTC. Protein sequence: CASTLGSYGYTF.

CDR3 region: CATRAGAGNEQFF. The CDR3 DNA is TGTGCCACTCGAGCGGGGGCTGGAAATGAGCAGTTCTTC. The chain carries TRBV25-1 and TRBJ2-1; the match to TRBD2 covers 8 bases. Unmatched junction bases numbered 9, after V lost 10 bases and J lost 7 bases. Germline values: CDR1 MGHDK, CDR2 SYGVNS. This CDR3 has 13 residues.

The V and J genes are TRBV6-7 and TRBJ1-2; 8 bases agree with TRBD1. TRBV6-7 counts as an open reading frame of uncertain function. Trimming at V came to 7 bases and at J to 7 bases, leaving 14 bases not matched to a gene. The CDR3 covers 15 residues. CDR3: CASTYNGQGACGYTF. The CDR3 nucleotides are TGTGCCAGCACCTACAACGGGCAGGGGGCATGTGGCTACACCTTC.

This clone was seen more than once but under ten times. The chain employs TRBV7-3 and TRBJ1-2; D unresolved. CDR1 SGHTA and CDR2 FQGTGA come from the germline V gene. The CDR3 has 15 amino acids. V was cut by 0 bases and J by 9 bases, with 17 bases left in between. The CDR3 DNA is TGTGCCAGCAGCTTAACTCCCACGACCACAACGAGCTACACCTTC. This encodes CASSLTPTTTTSYTF.